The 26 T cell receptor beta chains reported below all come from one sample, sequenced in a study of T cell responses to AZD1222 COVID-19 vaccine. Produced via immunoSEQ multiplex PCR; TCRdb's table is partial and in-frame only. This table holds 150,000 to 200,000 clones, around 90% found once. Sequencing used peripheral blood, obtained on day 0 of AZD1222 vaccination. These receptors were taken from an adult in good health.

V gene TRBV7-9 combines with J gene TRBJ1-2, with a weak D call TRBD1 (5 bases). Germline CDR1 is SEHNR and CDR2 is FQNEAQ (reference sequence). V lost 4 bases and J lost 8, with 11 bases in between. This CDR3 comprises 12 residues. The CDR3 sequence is CASSSDQGGYTF. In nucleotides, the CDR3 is TGTGCCAGCAGCTCGGACCAGGGAGGCTACACCTTC. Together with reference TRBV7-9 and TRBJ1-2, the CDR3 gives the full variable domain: DTGVSQNPRHKITKRGQNVTFRCDPISEHNRLYWYRQTLGQGPEFLTYFQNEAQLEKSRLLSDRFSAERPKGSFSTLEIQRTEQGDSAMYLCASSSDQGGYTFGSGTRLTVV.

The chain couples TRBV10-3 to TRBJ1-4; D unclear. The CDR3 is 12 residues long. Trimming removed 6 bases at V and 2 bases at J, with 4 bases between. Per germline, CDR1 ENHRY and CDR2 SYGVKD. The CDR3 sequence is CAIRGTNEKLFF. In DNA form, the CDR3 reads TGTGCCATCAGGGGGACTAATGAAAAACTGTTTTTT.

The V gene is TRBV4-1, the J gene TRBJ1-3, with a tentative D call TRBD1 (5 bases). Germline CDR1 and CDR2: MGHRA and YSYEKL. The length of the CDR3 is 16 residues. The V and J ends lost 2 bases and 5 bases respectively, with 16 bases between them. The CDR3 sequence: CASSQYQTDKRNTIYF. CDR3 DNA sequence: TGCGCCAGCAGCCAATACCAGACAGACAAGCGAAACACCATATATTTT.

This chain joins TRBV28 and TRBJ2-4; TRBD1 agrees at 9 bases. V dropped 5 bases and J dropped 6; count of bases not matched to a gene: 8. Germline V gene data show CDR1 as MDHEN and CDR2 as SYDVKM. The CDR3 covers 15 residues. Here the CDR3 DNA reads TGTGCCAGCAGTAAAACCGGGACAGGGACAAACATTCAGTACTTC. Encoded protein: CASSKTGTGTNIQYF.

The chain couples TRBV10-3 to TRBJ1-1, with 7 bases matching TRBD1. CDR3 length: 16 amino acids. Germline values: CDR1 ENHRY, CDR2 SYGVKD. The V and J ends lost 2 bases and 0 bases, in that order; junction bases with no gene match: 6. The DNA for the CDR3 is TGTGCCATCAGTGAGCAGGCAGGGGGGATGAACACTGAAGCTTTCTTT. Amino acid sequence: CAISEQAGGMNTEAFF.

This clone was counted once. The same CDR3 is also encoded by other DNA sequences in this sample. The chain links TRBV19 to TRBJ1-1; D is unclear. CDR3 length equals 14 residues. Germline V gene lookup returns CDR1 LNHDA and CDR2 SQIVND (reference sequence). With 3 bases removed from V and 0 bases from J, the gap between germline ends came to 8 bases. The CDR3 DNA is TGTGCCAGTAGTATCGGGAGGGTGAACACTGAAGCTTTCTTT. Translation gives CASSIGRVNTEAFF. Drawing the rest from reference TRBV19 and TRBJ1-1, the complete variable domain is DGGITQSPKYLFRKEGQNVTLSCEQNLNHDAMYWYRQDPGQGLRLIYYSQIVNDFQKGDIAEGYSVSREKKESFPLTVTSAQKNPTAFYLCASSIGRVNTEAFFGQGTRLTVV.

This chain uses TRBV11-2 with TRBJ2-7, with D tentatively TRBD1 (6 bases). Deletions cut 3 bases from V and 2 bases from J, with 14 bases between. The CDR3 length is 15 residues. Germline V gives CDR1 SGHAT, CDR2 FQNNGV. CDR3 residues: CASSFLPTGTYEQYF. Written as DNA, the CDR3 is TGTGCCAGCAGCTTCCTTCCCACAGGGACCTACGAGCAGTACTTC.

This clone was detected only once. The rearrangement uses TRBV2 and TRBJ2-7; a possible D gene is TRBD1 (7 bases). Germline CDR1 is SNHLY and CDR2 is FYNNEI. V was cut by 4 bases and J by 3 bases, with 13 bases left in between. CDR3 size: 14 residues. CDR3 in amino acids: CASSGRGTVYEQYF. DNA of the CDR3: TGTGCCAGCAGTGGGAGGGGGACAGTCTACGAGCAGTACTTC.

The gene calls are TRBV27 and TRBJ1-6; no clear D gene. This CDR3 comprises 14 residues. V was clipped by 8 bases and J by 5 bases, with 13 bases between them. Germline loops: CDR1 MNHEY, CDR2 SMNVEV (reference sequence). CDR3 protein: CASRAWLDNSPLHF. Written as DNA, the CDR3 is TGTGCCAGCCGTGCATGGTTGGATAATTCACCCCTCCACTTT.

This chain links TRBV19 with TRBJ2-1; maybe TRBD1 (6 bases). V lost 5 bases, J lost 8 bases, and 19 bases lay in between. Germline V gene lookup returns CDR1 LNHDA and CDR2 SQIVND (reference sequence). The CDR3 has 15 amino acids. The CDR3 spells CASSPRDTYFDEQFF. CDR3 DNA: TGTGCCAGTAGTCCCCGGGACACCTATTTTGATGAGCAGTTCTTC.

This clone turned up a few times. The CDR3 here is CASSLGQATFTGELFF. CDR3 nucleotides: TGTGCCAGCAGCTTGGGACAGGCCACCTTCACCGGGGAGCTGTTTTTT. This chain uses TRBV5-6 with TRBJ2-2; weak D call: TRBD1 (6 bases). CDR1 and CDR2 from the germline V gene are SGHDT and YYEEEE. This CDR3 spans 16 amino acids. Trimming removed 0 bases from V and 4 bases from J, with 13 bases in between.

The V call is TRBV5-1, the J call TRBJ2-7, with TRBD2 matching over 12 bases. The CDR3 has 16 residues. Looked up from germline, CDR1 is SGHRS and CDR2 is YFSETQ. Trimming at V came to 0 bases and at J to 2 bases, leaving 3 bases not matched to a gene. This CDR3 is CASSLELAGGPYEQYF. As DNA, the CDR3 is TGCGCCAGCAGCTTGGAACTAGCGGGAGGTCCCTACGAGCAGTACTTC.

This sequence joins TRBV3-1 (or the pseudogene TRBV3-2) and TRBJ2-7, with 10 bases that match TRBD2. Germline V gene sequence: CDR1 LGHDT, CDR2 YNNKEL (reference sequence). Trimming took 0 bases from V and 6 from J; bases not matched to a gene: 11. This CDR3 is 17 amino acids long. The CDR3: CASSQDGHGGLAAEQYF. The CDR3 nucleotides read TGTGCCAGCAGCCAAGATGGGCATGGCGGACTAGCGGCCGAGCAGTACTTC.

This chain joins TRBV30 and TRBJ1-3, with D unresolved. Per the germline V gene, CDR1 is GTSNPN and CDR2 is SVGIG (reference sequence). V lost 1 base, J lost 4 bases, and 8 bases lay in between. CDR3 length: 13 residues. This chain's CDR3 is CAWSEGRGNTIYF. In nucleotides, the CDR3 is TGTGCCTGGAGTGAAGGACGGGGAAACACCATATATTTT.

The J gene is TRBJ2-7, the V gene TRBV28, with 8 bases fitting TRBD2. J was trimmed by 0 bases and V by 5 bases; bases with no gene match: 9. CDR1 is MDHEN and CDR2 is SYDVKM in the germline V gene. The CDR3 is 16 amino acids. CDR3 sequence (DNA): TGTGCCAGCAGTCCCCCGGGGGCGGGGGGCTCCTACGAGCAGTACTTC. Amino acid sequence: CASSPPGAGGSYEQYF.

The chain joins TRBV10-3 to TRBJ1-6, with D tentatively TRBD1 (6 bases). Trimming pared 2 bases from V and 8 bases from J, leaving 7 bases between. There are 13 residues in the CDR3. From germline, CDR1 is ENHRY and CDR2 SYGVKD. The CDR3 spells CAISERGDSPLHF. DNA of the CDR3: TGTGCCATCAGTGAGAGGGGGGATTCACCCCTCCACTTT.

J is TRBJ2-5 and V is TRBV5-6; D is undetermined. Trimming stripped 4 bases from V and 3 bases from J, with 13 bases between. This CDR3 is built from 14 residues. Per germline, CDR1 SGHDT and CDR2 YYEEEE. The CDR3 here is CASSDVGSEETQYF. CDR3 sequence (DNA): TGTGCCAGCAGCGACGTTGGTTCTGAAGAGACCCAGTACTTC.

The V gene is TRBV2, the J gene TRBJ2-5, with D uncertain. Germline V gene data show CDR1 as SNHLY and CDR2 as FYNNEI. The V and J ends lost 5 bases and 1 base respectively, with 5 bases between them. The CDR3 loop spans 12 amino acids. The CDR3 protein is CASSYSQETQYF. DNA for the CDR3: TGTGCCAGCAGTTACAGCCAAGAGACCCAGTACTTC.

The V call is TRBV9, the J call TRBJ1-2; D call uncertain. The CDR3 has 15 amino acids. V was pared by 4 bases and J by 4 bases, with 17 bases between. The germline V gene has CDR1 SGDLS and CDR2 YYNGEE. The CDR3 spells CASSPHLADSYGYTF. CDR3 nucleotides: TGTGCCAGCAGCCCCCACCTGGCGGACTCCTATGGCTACACCTTC. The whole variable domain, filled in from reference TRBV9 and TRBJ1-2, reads DSGVTQTPKHLITATGQRVTLRCSPRSGDLSVYWYQQSLDQGLQFLIQYYNGEERAKGNILERFSAQQFPDLHSELNLSSLELGDSALYFCASSPHLADSYGYTFGSGTRLTVV.

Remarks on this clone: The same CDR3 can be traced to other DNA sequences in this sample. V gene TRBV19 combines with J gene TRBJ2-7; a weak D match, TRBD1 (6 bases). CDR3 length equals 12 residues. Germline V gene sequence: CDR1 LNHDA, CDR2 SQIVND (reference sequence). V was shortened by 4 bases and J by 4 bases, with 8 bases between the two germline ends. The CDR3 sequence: CASSTQGYEQYF. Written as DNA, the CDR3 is TGTGCCAGTAGTACGCAGGGGTACGAGCAGTACTTC. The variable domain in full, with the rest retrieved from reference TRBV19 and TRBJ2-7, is DGGITQSPKYLFRKEGQNVTLSCEQNLNHDAMYWYRQDPGQGLRLIYYSQIVNDFQKGDIAEGYSVSREKKESFPLTVTSAQKNPTAFYLCASSTQGYEQYFGPGTRLTVT.

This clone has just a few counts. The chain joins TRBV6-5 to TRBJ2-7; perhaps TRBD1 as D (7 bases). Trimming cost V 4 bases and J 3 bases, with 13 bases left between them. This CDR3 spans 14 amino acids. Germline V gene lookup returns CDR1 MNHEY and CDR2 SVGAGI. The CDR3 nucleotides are TGTGCCAGCAGTTCGAGACAGGGAGGCTACGAGCAGTACTTC. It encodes CASSSRQGGYEQYF.

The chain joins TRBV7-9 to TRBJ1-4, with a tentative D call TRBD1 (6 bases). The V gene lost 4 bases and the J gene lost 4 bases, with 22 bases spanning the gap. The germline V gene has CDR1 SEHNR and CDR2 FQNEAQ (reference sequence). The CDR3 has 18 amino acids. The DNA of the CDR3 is TGTGCCAGCAGCTCCCGGCGCGGGGGCGTAATTAATAATGAAAAACTGTTTTTT. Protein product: CASSSRRGGVINNEKLFF.

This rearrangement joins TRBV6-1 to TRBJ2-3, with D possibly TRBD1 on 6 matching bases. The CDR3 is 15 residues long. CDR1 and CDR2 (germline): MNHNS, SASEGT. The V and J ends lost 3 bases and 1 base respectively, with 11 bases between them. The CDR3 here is CASSERGFGTDTQYF. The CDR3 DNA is TGTGCCAGCAGTGAGAGGGGGTTCGGCACAGATACGCAGTATTTT.

CDR3 loop: CAISEFNMGSGGYTF. CDR3 bases: TGTGCCATCAGTGAGTTCAATATGGGGTCCGGTGGCTACACCTTC. The rearrangement uses TRBV10-3 and TRBJ1-2; D remains unclear. CDR1 is ENHRY and CDR2 is SYGVKD in the germline V gene. V was trimmed by 1 base and J by 7 bases, leaving 16 bases between them. The CDR3 spans 15 residues.

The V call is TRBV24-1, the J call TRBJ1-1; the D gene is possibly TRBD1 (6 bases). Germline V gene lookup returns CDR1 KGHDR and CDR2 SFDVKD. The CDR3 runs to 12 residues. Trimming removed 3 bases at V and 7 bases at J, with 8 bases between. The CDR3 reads CATSDGGREAFF. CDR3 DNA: TGTGCCACCAGTGATGGGGGGCGTGAAGCTTTCTTT.

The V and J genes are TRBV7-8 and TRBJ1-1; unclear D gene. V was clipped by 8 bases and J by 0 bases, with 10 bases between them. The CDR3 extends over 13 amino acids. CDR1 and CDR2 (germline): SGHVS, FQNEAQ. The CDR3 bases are TGTGCCAGCTTGAGGACCTTGAACACTGAAGCTTTCTTT. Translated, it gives CASLRTLNTEAFF.